A selection of T cell receptor beta chains follows, all from one sample in a study of blood T cell repertoires in COVID-19. Method: immunoSEQ multiplex PCR; TCRdb's copy keeps in-frame clones and lacks some. This table holds approximately 150,000 clones, roughly 84% found once. Sequencing used PBMCs or T cells enriched from blood (not recorded which). The source of these receptors is a man in his sixties who had recovered from COVID-19. Each CDR3 is given with its conserved first and last residue. The order of the fields is D gene, J gene, CDR3 length, V gene, clone size, CDR3 protein, CDR3 DNA. A D gene is named only where the DNA matches it firmly. Clone size is shown for a subset of rows, as once, few, many or a class of expanded clone.

>NA|TRBJ2-2|15|TRBV18|few
CASSPPGGNTGELFF
TGTGCCAGCTCACCACCTGGAGGGAACACCGGGGAGCTGTTTTTT
>NA|TRBJ1-2|16|TRBV3-1/TRBV3-2|NA
CASTPKSQGLDYGYTF
TGTGCCAGCACCCCTAAAAGTCAGGGGCTTGACTATGGCTACACCTTC
>NA|TRBJ2-7|12|TRBV6-6|NA
CASSYQTYEQYF
TGTGCCAGCAGTTACCAAACCTACGAGCAGTACTTC
>TRBD2|TRBJ2-7|14|TRBV10-3|NA
CAISLTRGDHEQYF
TGTGCCATCAGTCTTACCCGGGGGGACCACGAGCAGTACTTC
>NA|TRBJ2-5|14|TRBV27|NA
CASRPTGRPETQYF
TGTGCCAGCAGACCGACCGGGAGACCAGAGACCCAGTACTTC
>NA|TRBJ2-5|13|TRBV12-3/TRBV12-4|NA
CASSIQAAETQYF
TGTGCCAGCAGCATACAGGCGGCTGAGACCCAGTACTTC
>TRBD2|TRBJ2-1|13|TRBV28|NA
CASSTGTTNEQFF
TGTGCCAGCAGTACCGGGACTACCAATGAGCAGTTCTTC
>NA|TRBJ2-7|14|TRBV5-1|NA
CASSLVAVSYEQYF
TGCGCCAGCAGCTTGGTCGCAGTCTCCTACGAGCAGTACTTC
>TRBD1|TRBJ1-5|15|TRBV18|NA
CASSRDSQSRGAQHF
TGTGCCAGCTCTCGGGACAGTCAGAGCCGAGGGGCCCAGCATTTT
>NA|TRBJ1-5|19|TRBV6-2/TRBV6-3|NA
CASSFQLGEGDRPNQPQHF
TGTGCCAGCAGTTTTCAATTAGGGGAGGGGGACCGTCCCAATCAGCCCCAGCATTTT